This T cell receptor (beta chain) was found in a study of T cells after yellow fever vaccination. Findings and caveats of the study: One caveat is that FACS-sorted repertoires could contain abundant clonotypes contaminating from the bulk population. After the booster, around 95% of CD4 and 88% of CD8 primary-response clones were re-detected. On re-exposure, the response was weaker but peaked faster, at day 5 versus 15.

By 5'RACE template switching, TCR cDNA was produced, with a universal primer site and UMIs added in the process. TCRdb passed the 5' RACE reads through MiXCR, listing each CDR3 protein once. The sample has about 68,000 distinct CDR3 sequences, approximately 7% seen once. Germline V gives CDR1 LGHNA, CDR2 YSLEER. V lost 0 bases, J lost 1 base, and 12 bases lay in between. CDR3 length: 17 residues. In the case of this clonotype: Its antigen is not known.

This TCR was sampled from a man aged 18 to 30 who received the YFV17D yellow fever vaccine. The chain couples TRBV4-3 to TRBJ2-2; D may be TRBD1 or TRBD2 (6 bases each). The sample in question was CD8+ T cells sorted from PBMCs, obtained 45 days after the first yellow fever vaccination. The CDR3 loop is CASSQEERGENTGELFF. CDR3 nucleotides: TGCGCCAGCAGCCAAGAGGAAAGGGGGGAGAACACCGGGGAGCTGTTTTTT.